What follows is one T cell receptor beta chain and its context. Its cognate antigen is unknown. CDR1 and CDR2 from the germline V gene are DFQATT and SNEGSKA (reference sequence). The CDR3 covers 14 residues. The V and J ends lost 3 bases and 6 bases, in that order; junction bases with no gene match: 8. The data derive from a study of T cells after yellow fever vaccination. On the study more broadly: SMART-Seq v4 Ultra Low Input prepared the low-cell-number fractions. Findings of the study overall: Weaker overall was a secondary response that nonetheless peaked faster, on day 5 versus 15.

TCRdb re-called the 5' RACE reads with MiXCR, one entry per CDR3 protein. Of some 300,000 distinct CDR3 sequences listed, around 11% were seen once; the top ten hold roughly 3%. The source material was CD4+ T cells sorted from PBMCs, sampled 45 days after the yellow fever booster vaccination. The clonotype comes from a young man who received the YFV17D yellow fever vaccine. V usage is TRBV20-1 and J usage is TRBJ2-3; the match to TRBD1 covers 8 bases. In nucleotides, the CDR3 is TGCAGTGCTAGGGACAGGGCGGGTTTGGATACGCAGTATTTT. This translates into CSARDRAGLDTQYF.